This TCR beta chain emerged from a study of T-cell reconstitution after alpha-beta-depleted transplantation in children. Note on this clonotype: As yet, its antigen is unknown.

CDR3 length: 12 residues. The germline CDR1 and CDR2 sequences are SGHRS and YFSETQ. The ends were cut back, 4 bases at V and 7 bases at J, with 12 bases in the middle. Unique molecular identifiers were incorporated into the prepared TCRbeta library. TCRdb re-called the PCR reads with MiXCR, one entry per CDR3 protein. The sample contains 500,000 to 750,000 distinct CDR3 sequences, 25% to 30% of which appear only once. Study results and limitations: Certain patients had high TCRbeta diversity at day 60, and it came from recipient T cells and thymic progenitors that survived.

The material was PBMCs, obtained before TCRalphabeta/CD19-depleted stem cell transplant. J is TRBJ2-7 and V is TRBV5-1, with D unresolved. The source of this sequence is a boy in the first two years of life with Wiskott-Aldrich syndrome, due to receive a stem cell transplant. The CDR3 loop reads CASSTTGHEQYF. The CDR3 nucleotides read TGCGCCAGCAGCACTACCGGGCATGAGCAGTACTTC. The variable domain in full, completed from reference TRBV5-1 and TRBJ2-7, reads KAGVTQTPRYLIKTRGQQVTLSCSPISGHRSVSWYQQTPGQGLQFLFEYFSETQRNKGNFPGRFSGRQFSNSRSEMNVSTLELGDSALYLCASSTTGHEQYFGPGTRLTVT.